These 7 T cell receptor beta chains were all obtained from the same sample, sequenced in a study of T cells in Graves' hyperthyroidism and ophthalmopathy (dated by TCRdb to between 2018 and 2021). Libraries were constructed by multiplex PCR. The sequencing machine was an Illumina HiSeq 2000. The TCR beta CDR3 regions were amplified from the RNA transcripts. For the first round of RT-PCR on the TCR CDR3, the HTBI primer set was used together with the Qiagen OneStep RT-PCR kit. In TCRdb, the public reads were trimmed at Q25 with fastp and aligned with MiXCR, with productive beta chains retained. Each CDR3 protein appears once, grouped with its most common genes and DNA. The sample records around 490,000 distinct CDR3 sequences, nearly 20% of which are singletons. Of the sample, 47% is held by the ten largest clones. Sequenced material: blood. The receptors here all came from a man in his forties or fifties with Graves' ophthalmopathy.

This clonotype was counted only a few times. The chain has TRBV30 and TRBJ1-4; weak D call: TRBD1 (6 bases). Germline V gives CDR1 GTSNPN, CDR2 SVGIG (reference sequence). Trimming took 4 bases from V and 8 from J, leaving 14 bases between them. This CDR3 has 13 amino acids. DNA for the CDR3: TGTGCCTGGAATGGGCGGGGGCGGGAAAAACTGTTTTTT. Amino acids: CAWNGRGREKLFF.

This clonotype turned up a few times. The chain recombines TRBV20-1 with TRBJ2-1; TRBD2 aligns across 7 bases. Unmatched junction bases numbered 16, after V lost 5 bases and J lost 0 bases. In germline, CDR1 is DFQATT, CDR2 SNEGSKA (reference sequence). The CDR3 sequence is 18 residues long. CDR3 DNA sequence: TGCAGTGCTCCGGGGGGAGACAGTTCCTATACCTCCTACAATGAGCAGTTCTTC. It specifies CSAPGGDSSYTSYNEQFF.

This clonotype has ten or more counts. The chain combines TRBV20-1 with TRBJ2-1; D gene uncertain. Germline-derived CDR1 and CDR2 are DFQATT and SNEGSKA (reference sequence). The CDR3 loop spans 13 amino acids. The CDR3 is CSFYMSSYNEQFF. The DNA of the CDR3 is TGCAGCTTCTACATGAGCTCCTACAATGAGCAGTTCTTC.

There are a few counts of this clonotype. V is TRBV20-1 and J is TRBJ2-5; TRBD2 matches at 12 bases. The CDR3 covers 15 residues. With V trimmed by 1 base and J by 5 bases, 5 bases remained unmatched. Germline V lookup: CDR1 DFQATT, CDR2 SNEGSKA (reference sequence). The DNA for the CDR3 is TGCAGTGCTAGAGCTAGCGGGAGGGCCGAGGAGACCCAGTACTTC. Encoded protein: CSARASGRAEETQYF.

The CDR3 region is CSARGAETQYF. The DNA for the CDR3 is TGCAGTGCTAGAGGGGCGGAGACCCAGTACTTC. V is TRBV20-1 and J is TRBJ2-5; D remains ambiguous. Germline V lookup: CDR1 DFQATT, CDR2 SNEGSKA (reference sequence). CDR3 length: 11 amino acids. V lost 1 base and J 5 bases, leaving 5 bases between the germline ends.

This clonotype was found a few times. V gene TRBV5-1 combines with J gene TRBJ1-2; 7 positions agree with TRBD1. CDR3 length equals 16 residues. The germline gives CDR1 SGHRS, CDR2 YFSETQ. V trimming: 1 base; J trimming: 0 bases; junction bases outside the gene matches: 6. CDR3 in DNA: TGCGCCAGCAGCTTGACCTCCGGGACAGCTAACTATGGCTACACCTTC. Translated: CASSLTSGTANYGYTF.

This clonotype was picked up many times. The gene calls are TRBV24-1 and TRBJ2-1, with D unclear. The CDR3 spans 14 residues. CDR1 is KGHDR and CDR2 is SFDVKD in the germline V gene. V dropped 9 bases and J dropped 5 bases, with 16 bases sitting between them. CDR3 residues: CATASRSPNNEQFF. CDR3 in DNA: TGTGCCACCGCCAGTAGATCACCTAACAATGAGCAGTTCTTC.